The clone carrying this TCR beta chain was recorded many times. Amplification of TCR beta CDR3 regions used RNA as the template. HTBI primers were employed in a first-round RT-PCR of the TCR CDR3. Using its own MiXCR run on the multiplex PCR reads, TCRdb lists one record per CDR3 protein. The table lists around 370,000 distinct CDR3 sequences, 15% to 20% of them singletons, with 35% to 45% in the top ten. This specimen belongs to a study of T cells in Graves' hyperthyroidism and ophthalmopathy. This CDR3 region has 15 residues. The V gene's germline CDR1 is LGHDT and CDR2 YNNKEL (reference sequence). V was pared by 1 base and J by 8 bases, with 8 bases of the junction left unmatched.

The receptor was isolated from a young man with Graves' ophthalmopathy. The sequenced material came from blood. This rearrangement joins TRBV3-1 to TRBJ2-1; 7 bases are a match to TRBD1. CDR3 protein: CASSQVQGVRDEQFF. The CDR3 DNA reads TGTGCCAGCAGCCAAGTCCAGGGGGTTCGGGATGAGCAGTTCTTC.